This T cell receptor beta chain was sequenced for a study of beta chain features in type 1 diabetes. As every portion of the isolated RNA was reverse transcribed, the sequencing read expressed TCRB transcripts. TCRdb's copy holds only in-frame clones and misses some; the assay was immunoSEQ multiplex PCR. Of a few hundred thousand clones in the sample, around an eighth were seen once. Study-level findings and limits: Compared to healthy donors, patients appeared to have naive, central memory and Treg TCRB repertoires that were more alike. Fewer junction insertions and more nucleotide deletions appeared in type 1 diabetes patients. All four CD4+ subsets from Type 1 diabetes patients carried moderately but significantly shorter TCRB CDR3s.

Comments on this clone: Antigen unknown.

Donors underwent one heparinised blood draw, around 120 mL on average. Based on CD45RO/CCR7/CD25/CD127/CD95/CD27, CD4+ regulatory, stem cell-like memory, naive and central memory cells were sorted. This CDR3 has 17 residues. Germline-derived CDR1 and CDR2 are SGHTA and FQGNSA. With 1 base clipped from V and 3 bases from J, the junction kept 4 bases outside the gene matches. This rearrangement joins TRBV7-2 to TRBJ1-5, with 12 bases fitting TRBD1. The source of this sequence is a woman aged 18-30 years with type 1 diabetes. The sample consisted of naive CD4+ T cells from blood. The CDR3 region has the DNA TGTGCCAGCAGCTTAGTGGGGACAGGGGGCATCAATCAGCCCCAGCATTTT. It codes for CASSLVGTGGINQPQHF.